This TCR beta chain was sequenced for a study of vaccination effects on CD4 cells after COVID-19. For the study at large: Once vaccinated, a few convalescent patients were sampled both early and late afterward. Wells each received two million PBMC, cultured with 9 to 10 IU/ml IL-2 and 10 ug/ml peptides.

Once cultured for approximately eleven days, the cells underwent separation to obtain CD4+ T cells. Confirmation by PCR established that the person had SARS-CoV-2 infection between March and December 2020. All participants had two doses of either the BNT162b2 or mRNA-1273 vaccine. Half-medium replacement with IL-2 medium occurred on days 3 and 7. As regards this clone: Antigen specificity is unknown.

Study-wide points: Marked clonal contraction was seen late after vaccination (in both infection- and vaccine-induced clones).

TCRdb's copy holds only in-frame clones and misses some; the assay was immunoSEQ multiplex PCR. Of 30,000 to 40,000 clones listed, around 75% are singletons. This receptor was identified in a human donor who had a prior SARS-CoV-2 infection. Sequenced material: CD4+ T cells from PBMCs cultured without peptide, taken after COVID-19 vaccination.

CDR3 bases: TGTGCCAGCTCACCGGGGGCATCGGTTCGGCTAGCGGGAGGTTATTATGAGCAGTTCTTC. It is translated as CASSPGASVRLAGGYYEQFF. The chain carries TRBV18 and TRBJ2-1; TRBD2 matches at 11 bases. Germline V gene sequence: CDR1 KGHSH, CDR2 LQKENI. CDR3 length: 20 amino acids. Trimming at V came to 3 bases and at J to 8 bases, leaving 21 bases not matched to a gene.